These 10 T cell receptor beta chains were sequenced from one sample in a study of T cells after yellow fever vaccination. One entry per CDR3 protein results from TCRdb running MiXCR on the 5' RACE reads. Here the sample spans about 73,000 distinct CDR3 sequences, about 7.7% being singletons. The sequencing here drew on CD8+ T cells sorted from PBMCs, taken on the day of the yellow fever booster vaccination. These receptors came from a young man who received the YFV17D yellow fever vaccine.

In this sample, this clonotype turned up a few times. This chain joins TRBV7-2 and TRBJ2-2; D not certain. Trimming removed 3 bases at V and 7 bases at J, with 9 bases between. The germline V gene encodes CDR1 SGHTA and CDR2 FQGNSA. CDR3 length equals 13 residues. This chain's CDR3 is CASSLGVGGELFF. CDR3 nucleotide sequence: TGTGCCAGCAGCTTGGGCGTGGGCGGGGAGCTGTTTTTT.

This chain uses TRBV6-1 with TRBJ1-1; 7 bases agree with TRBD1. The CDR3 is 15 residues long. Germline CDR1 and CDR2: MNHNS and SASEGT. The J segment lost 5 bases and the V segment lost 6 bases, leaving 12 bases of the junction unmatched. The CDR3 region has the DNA TGTGCCAGCAGCCCAGACGAGAACAGGGGAACTGAAGCTTTCTTT. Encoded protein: CASSPDENRGTEAFF.

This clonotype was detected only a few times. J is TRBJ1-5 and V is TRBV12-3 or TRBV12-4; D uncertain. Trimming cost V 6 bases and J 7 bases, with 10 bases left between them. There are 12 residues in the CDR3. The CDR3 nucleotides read TGTGCCAGCAGAACGGGAAGGCAGCCCCAGCATTTT. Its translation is CASRTGRQPQHF.

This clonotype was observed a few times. The DNA for the CDR3 is TGTGCCAGCAGTTTCACAGGGGCTGTGAGGGAGACCCAGTACTTC. As protein: CASSFTGAVRETQYF. This chain connects TRBV28 to TRBJ2-5; 7 nucleotides line up with TRBD1. This CDR3 has 15 amino acids. Germline lookup yields CDR1 MDHEN and CDR2 SYDVKM. V shed 3 bases, J shed 5 bases, and the junction held 9 bases outside the gene matches.

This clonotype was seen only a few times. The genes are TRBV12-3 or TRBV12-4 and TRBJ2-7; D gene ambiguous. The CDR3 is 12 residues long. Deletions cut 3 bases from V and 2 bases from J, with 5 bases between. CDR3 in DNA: TGTGCCAGCAGTTTTGGCACCTACGAGCAGTACTTC. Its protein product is CASSFGTYEQYF.

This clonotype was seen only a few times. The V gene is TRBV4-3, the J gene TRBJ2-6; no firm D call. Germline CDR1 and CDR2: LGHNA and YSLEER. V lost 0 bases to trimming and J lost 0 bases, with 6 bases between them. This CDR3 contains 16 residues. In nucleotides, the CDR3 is TGCGCCAGCAGCCAAGAGCCAGCCTCTGGGGCCAACGTCCTGACTTTC. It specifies CASSQEPASGANVLTF.

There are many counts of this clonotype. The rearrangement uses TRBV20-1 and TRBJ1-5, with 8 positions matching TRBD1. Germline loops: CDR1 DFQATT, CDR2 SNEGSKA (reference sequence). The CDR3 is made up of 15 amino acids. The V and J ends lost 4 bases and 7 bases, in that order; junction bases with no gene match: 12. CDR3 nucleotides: TGCAGTGCTACAAAAGACAGGGGATTGGGGCAGCCCCAGCATTTT. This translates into CSATKDRGLGQPQHF.

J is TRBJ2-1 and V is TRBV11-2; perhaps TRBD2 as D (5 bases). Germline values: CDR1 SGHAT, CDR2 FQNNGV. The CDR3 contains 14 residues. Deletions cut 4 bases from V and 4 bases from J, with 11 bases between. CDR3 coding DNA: TGTGCCAGCAGCTCATGGGGAGCGTACAATGAGCAGTTCTTC. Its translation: CASSSWGAYNEQFF.

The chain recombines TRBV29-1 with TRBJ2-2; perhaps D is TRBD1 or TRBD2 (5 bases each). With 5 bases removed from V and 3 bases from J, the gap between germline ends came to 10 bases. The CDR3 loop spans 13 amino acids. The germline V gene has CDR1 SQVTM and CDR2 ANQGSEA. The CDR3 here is CSVLGVDTGELFF. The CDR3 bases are TGCAGCGTTTTGGGGGTCGACACCGGGGAGCTGTTTTTT.

CDR3 bases: TGTGCCAGCAACTCCCATAGTAGACAGGAGCAGTACTTC. It yields the protein CASNSHSRQEQYF. The chain recombines TRBV7-9 with TRBJ2-7; possible D gene TRBD1, 5 bases. The CDR3 covers 13 residues. CDR1 SEHNR and CDR2 FQNEAQ come from the germline V gene (reference sequence). V was shortened by 7 bases and J by 7 bases, with 17 bases between the two germline ends. Supplemented by reference TRBV7-9 and TRBJ2-7, the full variable domain reads DTGVSQNPRHKITKRGQNVTFRCDPISEHNRLYWYRQTLGQGPEFLTYFQNEAQLEKSRLLSDRFSAERPKGSFSTLEIQRTEQGDSAMYLCASNSHSRQEQYFGPGTRLTVT.